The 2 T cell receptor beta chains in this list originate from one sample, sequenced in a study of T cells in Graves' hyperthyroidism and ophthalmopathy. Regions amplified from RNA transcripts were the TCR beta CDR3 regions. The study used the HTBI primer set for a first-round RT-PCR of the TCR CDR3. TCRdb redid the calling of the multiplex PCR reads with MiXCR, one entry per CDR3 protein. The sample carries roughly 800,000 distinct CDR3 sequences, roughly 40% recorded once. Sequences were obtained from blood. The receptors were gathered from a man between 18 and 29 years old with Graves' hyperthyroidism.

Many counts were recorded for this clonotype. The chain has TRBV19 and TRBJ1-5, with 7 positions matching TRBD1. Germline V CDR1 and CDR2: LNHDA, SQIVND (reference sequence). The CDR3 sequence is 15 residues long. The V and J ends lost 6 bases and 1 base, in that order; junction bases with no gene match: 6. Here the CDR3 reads CASSRQGGSNQPQHF. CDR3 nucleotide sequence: TGTGCCAGTAGCCGACAGGGAGGAAGCAATCAGCCCCAGCATTTT.

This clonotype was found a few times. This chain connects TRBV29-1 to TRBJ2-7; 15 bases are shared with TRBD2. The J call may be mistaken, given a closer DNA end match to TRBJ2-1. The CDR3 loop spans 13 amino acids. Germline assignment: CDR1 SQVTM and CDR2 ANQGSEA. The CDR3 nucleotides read TGCAGCGGGGGACTAGCGGGAGGCTATGAGCAGTTCTTC. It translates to CSGGLAGGYEQFF.